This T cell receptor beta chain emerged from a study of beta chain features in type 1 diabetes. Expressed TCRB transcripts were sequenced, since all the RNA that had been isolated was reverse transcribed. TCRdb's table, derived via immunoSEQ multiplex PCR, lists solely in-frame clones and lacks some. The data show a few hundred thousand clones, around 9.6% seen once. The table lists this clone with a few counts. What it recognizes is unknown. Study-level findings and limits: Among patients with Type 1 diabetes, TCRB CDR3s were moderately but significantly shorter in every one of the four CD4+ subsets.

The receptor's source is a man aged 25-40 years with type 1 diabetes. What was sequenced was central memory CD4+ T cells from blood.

The DNA of the CDR3 is TGTGCCAGCAGCCAGGGACAGCTTAATGAAAAACTGTTTTTT. This encodes CASSQGQLNEKLFF. The chain joins TRBV7-2 to TRBJ1-4, with 7 bases lining up with TRBD1. In germline, CDR1 is SGHTA, CDR2 FQGNSA. The trim removed 5 bases at V and 4 bases at J, leaving 4 bases unmatched. The CDR3 length is 14 residues.